This TCR beta chain emerged from a study of blood T cell repertoires in COVID-19. For the study at large: Some COVID-19 samples were acute and others convalescent; all came from the United States, Italy and Spain.

While infection was still active, Seattle patients were enrolled and then followed longitudinally. Per the authors' pipeline: Quantification of nucleated cells was approximated via reference gene primer amplification. Only in-frame clones appear in the TCRdb table, and some are missing; sequencing was by immunoSEQ multiplex PCR. D and trimming were read from the DNA, whereas the V and J calls and clone size are those reported in that table. The table lists roughly 240,000 clones, roughly 88% of them singletons. The germline V and J ends were trimmed by 4 bases and 0 bases, with 13 bases remaining between them. The CDR3 is 15 amino acids.

The sample was peripheral blood. The source is an elderly woman with COVID-19, enrolled during active disease. The rearrangement uses TRBV5-3 and TRBJ1-1, with D possibly being TRBD1 (6 bases). TRBV5-3 has ORF status, its function being uncertain. CDR3 nucleotides: TGTGCCAGAAGCAGAGCCGGGACACTGAACACTGAAGCTTTCTTT. Its translation is CARSRAGTLNTEAFF.